The 10 T cell receptor beta chains below were found in one sample sequenced in a study of T cell clonotyping in hematopoietic cell transplantation. Profiled with immunoSEQ multiplex PCR; TCRdb holds only in-frame clones, not every one. In the table there are about 29,000 clones, 92% of which are singletons. The sample was PBMCs, taken 100 days after allogeneic stem cell transplant. Source of these receptors: a female patient in her 50s who had an allogeneic stem cell transplant from a related donor, so the T cells may come from the graft donor. Some clones in this sample may be carry-over from other donors' samples.

The chain has TRBV30 and TRBJ1-6, with D possibly matching TRBD1 (5 bases). The CDR3 covers 15 residues. Germline CDR1 and CDR2: GTSNPN and SVGIG (reference sequence). Trimming cost V 4 bases and J 7 bases, with 17 bases left between them. The CDR3 region has the DNA TGTGCCTGGACTCGCAACCGGGGGGGGAATTCACCCCTCCACTTT. Translated: CAWTRNRGGNSPLHF.

This chain joins TRBV7-3 and TRBJ1-1; D is unclear. The V gene lost 2 bases and the J gene lost 0 bases, with 4 bases spanning the gap. This CDR3 comprises 13 residues. Germline V gives CDR1 SGHTA, CDR2 FQGTGA. DNA of the CDR3: TGTGCCAGCAGCTTAGACTTGAACACTGAAGCTTTCTTT. As protein: CASSLDLNTEAFF.

The gene calls are TRBV30 and TRBJ2-1; TRBD1 agrees at 9 bases. Germline V gene sequence: CDR1 GTSNPN, CDR2 SVGIG (reference sequence). The V gene end was trimmed by 8 bases and the J gene end by 9 bases; junction bases not matched to a gene: 14. The CDR3 length is 14 residues. The CDR3 loop reads CAGGGTGTLGEQFF. The CDR3 DNA is TGTGCCGGGGGGGGGACAGGGACTCTCGGTGAGCAGTTCTTC.

The V and J genes are TRBV28 and TRBJ2-1; the D call may be TRBD1 or TRBD2 (5 bases each). Germline V gene data show CDR1 as MDHEN and CDR2 as SYDVKM. CDR3 length equals 13 residues. The CDR3 DNA sequence: TGTGCAGCGAGGGGAAGCTCCTACAATGAGCAGTTCTTC. Protein sequence: CAARGSSYNEQFF.

V gene TRBV18 combines with J gene TRBJ1-5, with D perhaps matching TRBD1 (6 bases). The CDR3 is made up of 16 amino acids. The V gene lost 2 bases and the J gene lost 1 base, with 12 bases spanning the gap. The germline V gene encodes CDR1 KGHSH and CDR2 LQKENI. The CDR3 loop reads CASSPNTGLSNQPQHF. The CDR3 nucleotides are TGTGCCAGCTCACCAAATACAGGGTTGAGCAATCAGCCCCAGCATTTT.

This clone is a singleton in its sample. The chain has TRBV21-1 and TRBJ1-1; the table's D call of TRBD1 was not tested on the DNA. TRBV21-1 is reported as a pseudogene. The length of the CDR3 is 15 residues. Written as DNA, the CDR3 is TGTGCCAGCAGCAAAGATGTGTACAGGGACACTGAAGCTTTCTTT. This translates into CASSKDVYRDTEAFF.

The CDR3 protein is CASSPNTGNYGYTF. The CDR3 region has the DNA TGTGCCAGCTCACCTAATACAGGGAACTATGGCTACACCTTC. The V gene is TRBV18, the J gene TRBJ1-2, with a tentative D call TRBD1 (6 bases). The V gene lost 3 bases and the J gene lost 2 bases, with 10 bases spanning the gap. From germline, CDR1 is KGHSH and CDR2 LQKENI. The CDR3 spans 14 residues.

V is TRBV6-1 and J is TRBJ1-4, with D perhaps TRBD1 (6 bases). This CDR3 region has 14 residues. Germline V lookup: CDR1 MNHNS, CDR2 SASEGT. Trimming pared 6 bases from V and 2 bases from J, leaving 10 bases between. CDR3 sequence: CASRPGATNEKLFF. As DNA, the CDR3 is TGTGCCAGCAGGCCAGGGGCTACTAATGAAAAACTGTTTTTT.

This chain connects TRBV30 to TRBJ1-2, with D possibly TRBD1 on 6 matching bases. V lost 3 bases, J lost 4 bases, and 12 bases lay in between. This CDR3 comprises 13 residues. CDR1 is GTSNPN, CDR2 SVGIG, per germline (reference sequence). CDR3 sequence: CAWSPGDFYGYTF. The DNA for the CDR3 is TGTGCCTGGAGCCCAGGGGACTTCTATGGCTACACCTTC.

This clone was observed a single time. The chain employs TRBV4-2 and TRBJ1-1; TRBD1 is a possible D gene (6 bases). Germline CDR1 and CDR2: LGHNA and YNFKEQ. The CDR3 contains 16 residues. V lost 1 base and J 0 bases, leaving 12 bases between the germline ends. CDR3 protein: CASSQGAGEMNTEAFF. For the CDR3, the DNA is TGTGCCAGCAGCCAAGGCGCAGGGGAAATGAACACTGAAGCTTTCTTT.